These 17 T cell receptor beta chains were all obtained from the same sample, sequenced in a study of blood T cell repertoires in COVID-19. Clones were sequenced by immunoSEQ multiplex PCR, and TCRdb holds only the in-frame ones, with some missing. The data show tens of thousands of clones, more than 75% seen once. The sequenced material came from peripheral blood. The receptors stem from a middle-aged man with active COVID-19.

The chain joins TRBV9 to TRBJ2-5, with D unresolved. Between the trimmed V and J ends, which lost 3 bases and 0 bases, there was a span of 3 bases. Germline V gene data show CDR1 as SGDLS and CDR2 as YYNGEE. This CDR3 region has 12 residues. CDR3 residues: CASSAYQETQYF. CDR3 coding DNA: TGTGCCAGCAGCGCGTACCAAGAGACCCAGTACTTC.

The genes are TRBV3-1 (or the pseudogene TRBV3-2) and TRBJ1-6, with D possibly being TRBD1 (6 bases). V was shortened by 4 bases and J by 7 bases, with 11 bases between the two germline ends. This CDR3 is 14 amino acids long. Germline V gene lookup returns CDR1 LGHDT and CDR2 YNNKEL (reference sequence). The CDR3 nucleotides read TGTGCCAGCAGCCCTATACAGGGCAATTCACCCCTCCACTTT. Amino acids: CASSPIQGNSPLHF.

The chain joins TRBV24-1 to TRBJ2-5; D perhaps matches TRBD1 (6 bases). Per germline, CDR1 KGHDR and CDR2 SFDVKD. The CDR3 extends over 15 amino acids. The V end was cut by 1 base, the J end by 3 bases, with 11 bases between. The DNA of the CDR3 is TGTGCCACCAGTGATTTTCGGACAGCCGAAGAGACCCAGTACTTC. It codes for CATSDFRTAEETQYF.

The CDR3, as DNA: TGTGCCAGCAGCTTAGCCTCCGGGACAGGGTCTTCACCCCTCCACTTT. It yields the protein CASSLASGTGSSPLHF. The chain recombines TRBV7-8 with TRBJ1-6, with 9 bases fitting TRBD1. The V and J ends lost 0 bases and 9 bases, in that order; junction bases with no gene match: 6. Germline V gene lookup returns CDR1 SGHVS and CDR2 FQNEAQ. CDR3 length: 16 residues.

V usage is TRBV25-1 and J usage is TRBJ1-2; D not resolved. The length of the CDR3 is 13 residues. Per germline, CDR1 MGHDK and CDR2 SYGVNS. Trimming shortened V by 4 bases and J by 0 bases, and 6 bases separated the two germline ends. CDR3: CASSGGANYGYTF. The CDR3 DNA follows: TGTGCCAGCAGTGGCGGAGCTAACTATGGCTACACCTTC.

The rearrangement links TRBV28 to TRBJ2-3; 12 bases match TRBD1. Germline CDR1 reads MDHEN; CDR2 reads SYDVKM. CDR3 length: 16 amino acids. After removal of 4 bases from V and 8 bases from J, the junction contained 10 bases not matched to a gene. The CDR3 bases are TGTGCCAGCAGTTCGGCCGGGACAGGGGGCTTGGGTACGCAGTATTTT. It is translated as CASSSAGTGGLGTQYF. Drawing the rest from reference TRBV28 and TRBJ2-3, the complete variable domain is DVKVTQSSRYLVKRTGEKVFLECVQDMDHENMFWYRQDPGLGLRLIYFSYDVKMKEKGDIPEGYSVSREKKERFSLILESASTNQTSMYLCASSSAGTGGLGTQYFGPGTRLTVL.

The CDR3 protein is CASGLVLELQDRYNEQFF. CDR3 in DNA: TGTGCTAGTGGTTTGGTACTCGAATTGCAGGACAGATACAATGAGCAGTTCTTC. This rearrangement joins TRBV12-5 to TRBJ2-1, with D maybe TRBD1 (6 bases). Germline lookup yields CDR1 LGHNT and CDR2 FRNRAP. The V gene lost 0 bases and the J gene lost 4 bases, with 19 bases spanning the gap. CDR3 length: 18 residues.

The chain employs TRBV5-6 and TRBJ1-2; TRBD1 matches 8 bases. The germline V gene encodes CDR1 SGHDT and CDR2 YYEEEE. With V trimmed by 2 bases and J by 3 bases, 12 bases remained unmatched. CDR3 length: 17 residues. The CDR3 loop is CASSFGGGTGADYGYTF. DNA of the CDR3: TGTGCCAGCAGCTTTGGAGGCGGGACAGGAGCCGACTATGGCTACACCTTC.

The chain couples TRBV28 to TRBJ2-5; D is possibly TRBD2 (5 bases). The CDR3 contains 13 residues. V shed 6 bases and J shed 2 bases, with 10 bases lying between them. Per germline, CDR1 MDHEN and CDR2 SYDVKM. The CDR3 nucleotides are TGTGCCAGCAGCTCCGGGGTACAAGAGACCCAGTACTTC. It yields the protein CASSSGVQETQYF.

The gene calls are TRBV5-6 and TRBJ2-1; no clear D gene. Germline CDR1 SGHDT, CDR2 YYEEEE. Trimming took off 4 bases at V and 0 bases at J, with 11 bases between the two ends. CDR3 length: 15 residues. The DNA for the CDR3 is TGTGCCAGCAGCCGGCCGAGGAGCTCCTACAATGAGCAGTTCTTC. Translation: CASSRPRSSYNEQFF.

This chain connects TRBV4-1 to TRBJ1-3, with 8 nucleotides matching TRBD1. V was clipped by 5 bases and J by 1 base; unmatched bases: 7. CDR1 and CDR2 from the germline V gene are MGHRA and YSYEKL. This CDR3 comprises 16 residues. The CDR3 DNA reads as TGCGCCAGCAGCTTCGGACAGGGAGGATCTGGAAACACCATATATTTT. It encodes CASSFGQGGSGNTIYF.

The chain carries TRBV9 and TRBJ2-3; 10 bases are a match to TRBD1. CDR1 and CDR2 from the germline V gene are SGDLS and YYNGEE. The CDR3 runs 16 residues. Trimming took 0 bases from V and 5 from J; bases not matched to a gene: 6. Here the CDR3 DNA reads TGTGCCAGCAGCGTAGTCCCGGGACAGGGGAGAGATACGCAGTATTTT. Residues: CASSVVPGQGRDTQYF.

The chain carries TRBV5-1 and TRBJ1-1, with D unclear. Between the trimmed V and J ends, which lost 1 base and 10 bases, there was a span of 23 bases. Germline CDR1 is SGHRS and CDR2 is YFSETQ. The CDR3 extends over 16 amino acids. CDR3 loop: CASSLSSGISDMSAFF. CDR3 DNA: TGCGCCAGCAGCTTGAGCTCCGGGATATCGGATATGTCAGCTTTCTTT.

The V gene is TRBV30, the J gene TRBJ1-2; 7 bases are shared with TRBD1. CDR1 GTSNPN and CDR2 SVGIG come from the germline V gene (reference sequence). V lost 3 bases, J lost 0 bases, and 1 base stayed unmatched. The CDR3 is 13 residues long. The CDR3 bases are TGTGCCTGGAGCGGACAGGCTAACTATGGCTACACCTTC. Residues: CAWSGQANYGYTF.

The V call is TRBV15, the J call TRBJ1-2, with D perhaps matching TRBD1 (5 bases). CDR1 is LNHNV and CDR2 is YYDKDF in the germline V gene (reference sequence). Trimming shortened V by 0 bases and J by 7 bases, and 15 bases separated the two germline ends. The CDR3 is 15 residues long. In nucleotides, the CDR3 is TGTGCCACCAGCAGAGATTACGGCCGGCAGGGTGGCTACACCTTC. Amino acid sequence: CATSRDYGRQGGYTF.

The rearrangement joins TRBV23-1 to TRBJ2-1; 11 bases agree with TRBD2. TRBV23-1 is labeled an ORF, and its function is uncertain. The CDR3 has 15 residues. With V trimmed by 6 bases and J by 3 bases, 4 bases remained unmatched. The CDR3 coding sequence is TGCGCCAGCAGAAAGGGACTAGCGGTCTACAATGAGCAGTTCTTC. The encoded protein is CASRKGLAVYNEQFF.

V usage is TRBV12-3 or TRBV12-4 and J usage is TRBJ1-2; unclear D gene. The V gene lost 7 bases and the J gene lost 4 bases, with 13 bases spanning the gap. CDR3 length equals 13 residues. This CDR3 is CASISPGIYGYTF. DNA for the CDR3: TGTGCCAGCATCTCACCGGGGATCTATGGCTACACCTTC.